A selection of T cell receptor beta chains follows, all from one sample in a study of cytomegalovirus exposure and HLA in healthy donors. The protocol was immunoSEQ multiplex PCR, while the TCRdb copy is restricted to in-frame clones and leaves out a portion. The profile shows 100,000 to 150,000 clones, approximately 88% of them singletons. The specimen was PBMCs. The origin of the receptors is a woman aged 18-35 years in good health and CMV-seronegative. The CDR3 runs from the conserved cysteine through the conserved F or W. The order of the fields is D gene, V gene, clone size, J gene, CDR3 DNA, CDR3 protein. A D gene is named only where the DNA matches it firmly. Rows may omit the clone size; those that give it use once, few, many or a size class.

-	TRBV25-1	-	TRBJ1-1	TGTGCCAGCAGACAGGGTTTGTACACTGAAGCTTTCTTT	CASRQGLYTEAFF
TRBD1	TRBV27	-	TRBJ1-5	TGTGCCAGCAGTTTATCCACAGGGGCTCAGCCCCAGCATTTT	CASSLSTGAQPQHF
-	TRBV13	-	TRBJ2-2	TGTGCCAGCAGCTTACAGGGTAGGCTACACGCCGGGGAGCTGTTTTTT	CASSLQGRLHAGELFF
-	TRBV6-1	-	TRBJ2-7	TGTGCCAGCAGTGAAAGTGGCGCAGGCCCCTACGAGCAGTACTTC	CASSESGAGPYEQYF
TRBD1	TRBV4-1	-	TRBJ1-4	TGCGCCAGCAGCCAGTTAACAGGGGGTTTAGAAAAACTGTTTTTT	CASSQLTGGLEKLFF
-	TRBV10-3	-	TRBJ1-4	TGTGCCATCAGTGAGTCGAGTTATGAAAAACTGTTTTTT	CAISESSYEKLFF
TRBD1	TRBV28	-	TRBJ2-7	TGTGCCAGCAGTTCCCCCGGGACAGGGCTTGGCGAGCAGTACTTC	CASSSPGTGLGEQYF
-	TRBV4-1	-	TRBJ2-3	TGCGCCAGCAGCCAAGATAAGCGTTCCACAGATACGCAGTATTTT	CASSQDKRSTDTQYF
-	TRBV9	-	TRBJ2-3	TGTGCCAGCAGCGTAGCCGGACTTACAGATACGCAGTATTTT	CASSVAGLTDTQYF
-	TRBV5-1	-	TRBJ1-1	TGCGCCAGCAGCTTGGGGGGGCCCACTGAAGCTTTCTTT	CASSLGGPTEAFF
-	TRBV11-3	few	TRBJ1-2	TGTGCCAGCAGCTTACAGGGGACCTCTAACTATGGCTACACCTTC	CASSLQGTSNYGYTF
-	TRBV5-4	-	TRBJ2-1	TGTGCCAGCTATCGAAAGACGGGAGACTCCTACAATGAGCAGTTCTTC	CASYRKTGDSYNEQFF
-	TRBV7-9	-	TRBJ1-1	TGTGCCAGCAGCTCTCTTCGGGACATTTCCTACCAAGCTTTCTTT	CASSSLRDISYQAFF
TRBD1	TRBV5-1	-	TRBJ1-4	TGCGCCAGCAGCTTGGCCGGGACAGGGGATGAAAAACTGTTTTTT	CASSLAGTGDEKLFF
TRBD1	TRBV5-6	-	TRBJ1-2	TGTGCCAGCAGCTTTGGACAGGGGGCCGGTGGCTACACCTTC	CASSFGQGAGGYTF
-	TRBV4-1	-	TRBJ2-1	TGCGCCAGCAGCCCCCCTGGGCGGGGCGACAATGAGCAGTTCTTC	CASSPPGRGDNEQFF
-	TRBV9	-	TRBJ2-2	TGTGCCAGCAGCATACAGGGTGGGGAGCTGTTTTTT	CASSIQGGELFF
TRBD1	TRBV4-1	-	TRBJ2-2	TGCGCCAGCAGCCAGGGGACAGGGGAGTTAGCCGGGGAGCTGTTTTTT	CASSQGTGELAGELFF
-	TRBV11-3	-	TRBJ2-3	TGTGCCAGCAGCAAGACTGGTACGCAGTATTTT	CASSKTGTQYF
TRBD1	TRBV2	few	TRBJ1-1	TGTGCCAGCACCGGACAGGAAAACACTGAAGCTTTCTTT	CASTGQENTEAFF
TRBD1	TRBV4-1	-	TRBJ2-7	TGCGCCAGCAGCCAGCTGGCCCGAGGGGGACAGGGCCCCGAGCAGTACTTC	CASSQLARGGQGPEQYF
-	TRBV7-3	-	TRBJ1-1	TGTGCCAGCAGCTTAATTGGGGGGGTGAACACTGAAGCTTTCTTT	CASSLIGGVNTEAFF
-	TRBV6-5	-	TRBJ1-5	TGTGCCAGCAGCCGACGCTACACCGGGGCCCAGCATTTT	CASSRRYTGAQHF
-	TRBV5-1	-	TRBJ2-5	TGCGCCAGCAGCTCGGAGCAAGAGACCCAGTACTTC	CASSSEQETQYF
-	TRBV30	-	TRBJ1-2	TGTGCCTGGAGTGTACTAGGGTATGGCTACACCTTC	CAWSVLGYGYTF
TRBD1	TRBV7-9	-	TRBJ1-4	TGTGCCAGCAGCTCTCCTCCGGGACAGCCCAATGAAAAACTGTTTTTT	CASSSPPGQPNEKLFF
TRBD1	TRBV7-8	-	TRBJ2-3	TGTGCCAGCAGTTTAAGAAGGACAGGGGGCACAGATACGCAGTATTTT	CASSLRRTGGTDTQYF
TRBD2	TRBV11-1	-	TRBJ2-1	TGTGCCAGCAGCTTAGCGACTAGCGGGAGGGATGAGCAGTTCTTC	CASSLATSGRDEQFF
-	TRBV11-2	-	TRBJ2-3	TGTGCCAGCAGCGTTACAGGGTTAGATACGCAGTATTTT	CASSVTGLDTQYF
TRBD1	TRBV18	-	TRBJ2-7	TGTGCCAGCTCACCCCGCGGACAGGCCTCCTACGAGCAGTACTTC	CASSPRGQASYEQYF
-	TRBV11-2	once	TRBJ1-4	TGTGCCAGCAGCTACACGTGGGGGGAGGAAGAAAAACTGTTTTTT	CASSYTWGEEEKLFF
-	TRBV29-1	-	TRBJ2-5	TGCAGCGTTGAAGTCTCGAACAGCCAAGAGACCCAGTACTTC	CSVEVSNSQETQYF
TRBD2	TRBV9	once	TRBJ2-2	TGTGCCAGCAGCGTAGCCGGACTAGCGTACGGGGAGCTGTTTTTT	CASSVAGLAYGELFF
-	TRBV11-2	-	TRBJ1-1	TGTGCCAGCAGCTTCGGGTCGTACAGGGTAACTGAAGCTTTCTTT	CASSFGSYRVTEAFF
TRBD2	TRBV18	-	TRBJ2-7	TGTGCCAGCTCACCAGGGACTAGCGGGAGAGAGCAGTACTTC	CASSPGTSGREQYF
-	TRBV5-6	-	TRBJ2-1	TGTGCCAGCATCCTGGGGGGAGCCTGGGGGAGGAATGAGCAGTTCTTC	CASILGGAWGRNEQFF
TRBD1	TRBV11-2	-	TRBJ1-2	TGTGCCAGCAGCCTTAGGACAGGGAAAGAAGGCTACACCTTC	CASSLRTGKEGYTF
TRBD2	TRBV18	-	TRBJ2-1	TGTGCCAGCTCACCCCTAGCGGGGCACAATGAGCAGTTCTTC	CASSPLAGHNEQFF
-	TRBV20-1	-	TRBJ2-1	TGCAGTGCTAGGGCTCAAAGCGGGCAGTTCTTC	CSARAQSGQFF
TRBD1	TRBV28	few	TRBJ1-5	TGTGCCAGCAGTTTTATTTGGACAGGGGGACATCAGCCCCAGCATTTT	CASSFIWTGGHQPQHF
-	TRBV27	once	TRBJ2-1	TGTGCCAGCAGTTTATCAAACAGCTACAATGAGCAGTTCTTC	CASSLSNSYNEQFF
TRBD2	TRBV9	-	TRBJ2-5	TGTGCCAGCAGCCCCAGGACTAGCGAAGAGACCCAGTACTTC	CASSPRTSEETQYF
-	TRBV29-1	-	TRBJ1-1	TGCAGCGTTGAAGCACGGGGGATGAACACTGAAGCTTTCTTT	CSVEARGMNTEAFF
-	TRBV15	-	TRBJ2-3	TGTGCCACCACGGAGCAGAATACAGATACGCAGTATTTT	CATTEQNTDTQYF
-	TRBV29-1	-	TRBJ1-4	TGCAGCGTTGATGCGAGCGGGGGCGGTGGGGAAAAACTGTTTTTT	CSVDASGGGGEKLFF
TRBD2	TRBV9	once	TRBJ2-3	TGTGCCAGCAGTGACCCGGGGGGGGCAGATACGCAGTATTTT	CASSDPGGADTQYF
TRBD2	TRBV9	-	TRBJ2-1	TGTGCCAGCAGTAGCGGGAGTATAAAGGAGCAGTTCTTC	CASSSGSIKEQFF
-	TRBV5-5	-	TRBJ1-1	TGTGCCAGCAGCGGCAGGGTGACTGAAGCTTTCTTT	CASSGRVTEAFF
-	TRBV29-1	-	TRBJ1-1	TGCAGCGTTGGTTACAGACTAAACACTGAAGCTTTCTTT	CSVGYRLNTEAFF
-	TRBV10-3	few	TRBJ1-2	TGTGCCATCAGTTTACAGGGCACAGGAGATGGCTACACCTTC	CAISLQGTGDGYTF
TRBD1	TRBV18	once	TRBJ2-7	TGTGCCAGCTCACCCTTCTCCGGGACAGCCCTGGCCGAGCAGTACTTC	CASSPFSGTALAEQYF
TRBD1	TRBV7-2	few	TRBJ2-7	TGTGCCAGCAGCCCCGCCGACAGGGCCTACGAGCAGTACTTC	CASSPADRAYEQYF
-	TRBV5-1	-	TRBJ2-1	TGCGCCAGCAGCCGAGCGAGCTCCTACAATGAGCAGTTCTTC	CASSRASSYNEQFF